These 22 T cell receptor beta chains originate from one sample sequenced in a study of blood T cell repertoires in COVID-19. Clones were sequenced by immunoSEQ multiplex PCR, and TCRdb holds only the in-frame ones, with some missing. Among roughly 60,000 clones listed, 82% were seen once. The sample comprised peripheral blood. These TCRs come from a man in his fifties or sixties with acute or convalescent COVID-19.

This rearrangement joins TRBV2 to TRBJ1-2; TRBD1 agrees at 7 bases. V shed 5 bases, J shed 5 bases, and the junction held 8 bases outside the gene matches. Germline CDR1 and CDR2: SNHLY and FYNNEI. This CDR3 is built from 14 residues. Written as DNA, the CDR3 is TGTGCCAGCAGTCAAACACAGGGGCCTTATGGCTACACCTTC. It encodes CASSQTQGPYGYTF.

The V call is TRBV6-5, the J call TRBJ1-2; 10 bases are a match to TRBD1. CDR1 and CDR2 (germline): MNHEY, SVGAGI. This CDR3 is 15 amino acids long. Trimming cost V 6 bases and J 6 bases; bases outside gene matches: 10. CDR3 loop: CASRPRQGAFNGYTF. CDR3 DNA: TGTGCCAGCAGGCCCCGACAGGGGGCGTTTAATGGCTACACCTTC.

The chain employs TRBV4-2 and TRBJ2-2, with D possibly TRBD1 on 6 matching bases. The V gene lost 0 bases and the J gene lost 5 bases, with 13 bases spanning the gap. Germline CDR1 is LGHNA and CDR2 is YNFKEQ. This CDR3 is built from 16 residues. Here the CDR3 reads CASSQELGAETGELFF. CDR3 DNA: TGTGCCAGCAGCCAAGAGTTGGGGGCAGAAACCGGGGAGCTGTTTTTT.

The DNA of the CDR3 is TGTGCCAGCAGTCCCACACTAGCGGGGGGGTGGAATGAGCAGTTCTTC. Translating it yields CASSPTLAGGWNEQFF. The rearrangement uses TRBV27 and TRBJ2-1; 13 nucleotides match TRBD2. The CDR3 has 16 amino acids. Per the germline V gene, CDR1 is MNHEY and CDR2 is SMNVEV (reference sequence). V lost 5 bases, J lost 7 bases, and 8 bases stayed unmatched.

Here the CDR3 reads CASNPGGSPGNTIYF. In DNA, the CDR3 is TGTGCCAGTAACCCAGGGGGCTCTCCCGGAAACACCATATATTTT. The V gene is TRBV19, the J gene TRBJ1-3, with 8 bases that match TRBD1. Per the germline V gene, CDR1 is LNHDA and CDR2 is SQIVND (reference sequence). V shed 7 bases, J shed 4 bases, and the junction held 9 bases outside the gene matches. The CDR3 contains 15 residues.

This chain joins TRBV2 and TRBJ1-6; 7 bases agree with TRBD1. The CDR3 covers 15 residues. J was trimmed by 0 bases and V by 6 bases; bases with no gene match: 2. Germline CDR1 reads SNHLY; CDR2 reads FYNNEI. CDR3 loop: CASRGQSSYNSPLHF. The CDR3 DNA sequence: TGTGCCAGCAGGGGACAGAGCTCCTATAATTCACCCCTCCACTTT.

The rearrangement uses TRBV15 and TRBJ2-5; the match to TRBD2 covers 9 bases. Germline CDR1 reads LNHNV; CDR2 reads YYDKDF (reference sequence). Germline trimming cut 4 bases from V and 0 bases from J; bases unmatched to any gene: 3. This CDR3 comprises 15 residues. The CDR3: CATSIAGAHQETQYF. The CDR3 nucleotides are TGTGCCACCAGCATAGCGGGGGCCCACCAAGAGACCCAGTACTTC.

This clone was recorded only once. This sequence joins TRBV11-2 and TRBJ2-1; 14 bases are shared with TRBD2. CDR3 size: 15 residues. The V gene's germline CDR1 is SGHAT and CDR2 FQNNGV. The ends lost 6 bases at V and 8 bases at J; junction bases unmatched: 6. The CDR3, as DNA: TGTGCCAGCAGTTTGACTAGCGGGGGGGCCCATGAGCAGTTCTTC. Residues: CASSLTSGGAHEQFF.

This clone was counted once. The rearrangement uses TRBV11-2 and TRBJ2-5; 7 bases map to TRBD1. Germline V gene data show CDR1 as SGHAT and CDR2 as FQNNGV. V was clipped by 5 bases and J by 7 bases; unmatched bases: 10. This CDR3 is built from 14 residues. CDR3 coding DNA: TGTGCCAGCAGCGCCCAGACAGGGTTTGTGACCCAGTACTTC. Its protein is CASSAQTGFVTQYF.

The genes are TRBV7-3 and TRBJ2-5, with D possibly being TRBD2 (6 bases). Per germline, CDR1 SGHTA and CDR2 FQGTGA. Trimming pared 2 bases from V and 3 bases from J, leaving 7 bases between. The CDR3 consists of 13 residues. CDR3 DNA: TGTGCCAGCAGCTTAGGGACTGAAGAGACCCAGTACTTC. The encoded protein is CASSLGTEETQYF. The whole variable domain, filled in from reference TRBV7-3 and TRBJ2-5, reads GAGVSQTPSNKVTEKGKYVELRCDPISGHTALYWYRQSLGQGPEFLIYFQGTGAADDSGLPNDRFFAVRPEGSVSTLKIQRTERGDSAVYLCASSLGTEETQYFGPGTRLLVL.

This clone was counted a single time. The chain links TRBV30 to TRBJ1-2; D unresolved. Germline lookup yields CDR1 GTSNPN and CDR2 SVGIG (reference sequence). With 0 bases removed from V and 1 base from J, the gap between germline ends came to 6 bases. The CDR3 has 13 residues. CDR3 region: CAWSVIINYGYTF. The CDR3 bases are TGTGCCTGGAGTGTAATTATTAACTATGGCTACACCTTC.

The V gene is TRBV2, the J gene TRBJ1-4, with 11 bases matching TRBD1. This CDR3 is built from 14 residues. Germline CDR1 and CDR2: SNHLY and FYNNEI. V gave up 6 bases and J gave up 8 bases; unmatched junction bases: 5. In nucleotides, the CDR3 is TGTGCCAGCAGCTTCGGGACAGGGGGAGAAAAACTGTTTTTT. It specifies CASSFGTGGEKLFF.

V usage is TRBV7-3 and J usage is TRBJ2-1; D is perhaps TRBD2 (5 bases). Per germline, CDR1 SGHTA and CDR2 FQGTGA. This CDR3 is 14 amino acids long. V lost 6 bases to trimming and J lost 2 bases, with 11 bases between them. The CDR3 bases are TGTGCCAGCAGTCAGGACGGGGCCTACAATGAGCAGTTCTTC. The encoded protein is CASSQDGAYNEQFF.

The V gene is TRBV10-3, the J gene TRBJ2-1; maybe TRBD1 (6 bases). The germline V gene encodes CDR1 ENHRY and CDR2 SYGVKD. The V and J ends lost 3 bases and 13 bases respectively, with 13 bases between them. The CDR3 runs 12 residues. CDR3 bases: TGTGCCATCAGTGAAATGGGGGCGCCCCAGTTCTTC. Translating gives CAISEMGAPQFF.

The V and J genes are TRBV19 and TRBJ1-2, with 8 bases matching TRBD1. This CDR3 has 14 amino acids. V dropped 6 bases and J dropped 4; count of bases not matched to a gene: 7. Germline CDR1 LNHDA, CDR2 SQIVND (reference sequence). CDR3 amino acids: CASREPGQVYGYTF. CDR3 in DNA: TGTGCCAGTAGGGAACCGGGACAGGTCTATGGCTACACCTTC.

CDR3 DNA sequence: TGCAGTGCTAGTGGGGGCCCGGTACGCACTGAAGCTTTCTTT. It yields the protein CSASGGPVRTEAFF. The chain recombines TRBV20-1 with TRBJ1-1; a weak D match, TRBD1 (6 bases). This CDR3 spans 14 amino acids. Trimming stripped 3 bases from V and 4 bases from J, with 15 bases between. Germline CDR1 DFQATT, CDR2 SNEGSKA (reference sequence).

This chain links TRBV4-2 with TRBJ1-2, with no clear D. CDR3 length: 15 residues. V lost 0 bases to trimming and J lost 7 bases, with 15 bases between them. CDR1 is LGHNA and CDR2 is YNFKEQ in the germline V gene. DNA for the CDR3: TGTGCCAGCAGCCAAGATACCGGGGTCCCTGGTGGCTACACCTTC. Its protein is CASSQDTGVPGGYTF.

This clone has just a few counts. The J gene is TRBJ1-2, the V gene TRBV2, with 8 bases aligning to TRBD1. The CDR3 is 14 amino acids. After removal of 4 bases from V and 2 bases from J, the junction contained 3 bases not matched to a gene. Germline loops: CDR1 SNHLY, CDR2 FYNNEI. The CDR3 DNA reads TGTGCCAGCAGTGCGGCAGGGGGCAACTATGGCTACACCTTC. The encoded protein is CASSAAGGNYGYTF. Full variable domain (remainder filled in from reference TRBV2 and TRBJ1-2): EPEVTQTPSHQVTQMGQEVILRCVPISNHLYFYWYRQILGQKVEFLVSFYNNEISEKSEIFDDQFSVERPDGSNFTLKIRSTKLEDSAMYFCASSAAGGNYGYTFGSGTRLTVV.

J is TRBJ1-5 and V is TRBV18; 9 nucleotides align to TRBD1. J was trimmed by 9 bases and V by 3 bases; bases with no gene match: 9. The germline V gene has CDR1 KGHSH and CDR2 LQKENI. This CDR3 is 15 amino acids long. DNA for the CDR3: TGTGCCAGCTCACCTATCTCCGGACAGGGGTTGCCCCAGCATTTT. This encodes CASSPISGQGLPQHF.

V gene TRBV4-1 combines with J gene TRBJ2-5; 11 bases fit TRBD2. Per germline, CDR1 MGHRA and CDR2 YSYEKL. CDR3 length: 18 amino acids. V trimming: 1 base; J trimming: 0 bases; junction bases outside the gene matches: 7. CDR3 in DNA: TGCGCCAGCAGCCAAGGGTTGACTAGCGGGGACTACCAAGAGACCCAGTACTTC. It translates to CASSQGLTSGDYQETQYF.

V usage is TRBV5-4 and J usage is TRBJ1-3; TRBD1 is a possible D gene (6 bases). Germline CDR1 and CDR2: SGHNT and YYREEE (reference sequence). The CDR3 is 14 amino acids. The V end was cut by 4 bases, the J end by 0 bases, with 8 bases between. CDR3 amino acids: CASSQGSSGNTIYF. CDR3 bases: TGTGCCAGCAGCCAGGGGTCCTCTGGAAACACCATATATTTT.

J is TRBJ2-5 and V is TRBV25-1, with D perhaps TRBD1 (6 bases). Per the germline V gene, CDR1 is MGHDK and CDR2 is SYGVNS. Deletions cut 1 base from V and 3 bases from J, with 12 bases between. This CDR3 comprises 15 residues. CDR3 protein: CASSEFRTAEETQYF. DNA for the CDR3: TGTGCCAGCAGTGAATTTAGGACAGCGGAAGAGACCCAGTACTTC.